The present T cell receptor beta chain was sequenced within a study of Graves' ophthalmopathy and Graves' hyperthyroidism. Study-level results: Also, most clonotypes expanded in the thyroid above 0.001 frequency appeared in blood.

CDR3 regions of TCR beta were amplified from RNA transcripts. The first round was an RT-PCR with HTBI primers, and the second round was a multiplex PCR. TCRdb ran MiXCR on the multiplex PCR reads and lists one entry per CDR3 protein. The table records roughly 300,000 distinct CDR3 sequences, 15% to 20% of them present only once. Fresh peripheral blood (approximately 10 ml) yielded the PBMCs. V was pared by 5 bases and J by 9 bases, with 11 bases between. From germline, CDR1 is SEHNR and CDR2 FQNEAQ (reference sequence). The CDR3 runs to 11 residues. This clonotype was counted ten times or more. Antigen: not known.

Material for sequencing was peripheral blood. The TCR sequence derives from an adult man with Graves' ophthalmopathy. The V gene is TRBV7-9, the J gene TRBJ2-7; TRBD2 might be the D (5 bases). The CDR3 nucleotides are TGTGCCAGCAGCGAGGGTCCCAGGCAGTACTTC. It specifies CASSEGPRQYF.